Each of the 11 T cell receptor beta chains below was sequenced from the same sample in a study of cytomegalovirus exposure and HLA in healthy donors. With 60 Vbeta and 13 Jbeta primers, the PCR was carried out. Sequencing used immunoSEQ multiplex PCR; TCRdb keeps in-frame clones, though not all of them. The sample records 130,000 or so clones, about three quarters being singletons. The sequenced sample consisted of PBMCs. These receptors originate from a female donor in good health and CMV-seronegative.

The chain recombines TRBV30 with TRBJ2-1; D perhaps matches TRBD2 (5 bases). V was trimmed by 4 bases and J by 6 bases, leaving 10 bases between them. The CDR3 loop spans 12 amino acids. Germline CDR1 is GTSNPN and CDR2 is SVGIG (reference sequence). CDR3: CAWIDGGNEQFF. As DNA, the CDR3 is TGTGCCTGGATTGACGGAGGCAATGAGCAGTTCTTC.

The genes are TRBV30 and TRBJ2-1; 9 bases agree with TRBD2. The CDR3 has 16 residues. V was pared by 2 bases and J by 6 bases, with 11 bases of the junction left unmatched. Germline CDR1 and CDR2: GTSNPN and SVGIG (reference sequence). CDR3 in amino acids: CAWSPLPTTSGNEQFF. The CDR3 DNA reads as TGTGCCTGGAGTCCCCTACCAACGACTAGCGGCAATGAGCAGTTCTTC.

This chain connects TRBV6-1 to TRBJ1-2; D is unresolved. Germline V gene data show CDR1 as MNHNS and CDR2 as SASEGT. V was clipped by 1 base and J by 4 bases, with 19 bases between them. CDR3 length: 17 amino acids. As DNA, the CDR3 is TGTGCCAGCAGTGAAGTACCAATAATAGAGGCCTCCTATGGCTACACCTTC. It translates to CASSEVPIIEASYGYTF.

The chain's CDR3 is CASSSNRGQARVYEQYF. CDR3 nucleotide sequence: TGTGCCAGCAGCTCGAATAGGGGACAGGCCAGGGTCTACGAGCAGTACTTC. V and J are TRBV13 and TRBJ2-7; 8 bases match TRBD1. The V gene's germline CDR1 is PRHDT and CDR2 FYEKMQ (reference sequence). The CDR3 covers 17 residues. J lost 3 bases, V lost 4 bases, and 14 bases had no gene match.

CDR3 protein: CASRSGQGFYEQYF. The DNA of the CDR3 is TGTGCCAGCAGGTCGGGACAGGGTTTTTACGAGCAGTACTTC. The chain combines TRBV2 with TRBJ2-5, with 9 bases that match TRBD1. The J call may be faulty, since TRBJ2-7 better matches the DNA end. The CDR3 is made up of 14 amino acids. Germline CDR1 is SNHLY and CDR2 is FYNNEI.

CDR3 in DNA: TGCAGCGTTCAACAGGGGGGCACTGAAGCTTTCTTT. This encodes CSVQQGGTEAFF. The J gene is TRBJ1-1, the V gene TRBV29-1; 8 bases match TRBD1. CDR1 and CDR2 from the germline V gene are SQVTM and ANQGSEA. J was trimmed by 4 bases and V by 5 bases; bases with no gene match: 3. This CDR3 has 12 residues.

Comment on this clone: Other DNA sequences in this specimen translate into the identical CDR3. This chain links TRBV7-9 with TRBJ2-1; 12 bases map to TRBD2. The CDR3 consists of 15 residues. V shed 4 bases and J 4 bases; nucleotides not matched to a gene: 2. CDR1 and CDR2 (germline): SEHNR, FQNEAQ (reference sequence). The CDR3 DNA follows: TGTGCCAGCAGCTCCGGACTAGCGGGGTACAATGAGCAGTTCTTC. Amino acids: CASSSGLAGYNEQFF.

The rearrangement links TRBV5-1 to TRBJ1-1, with a weak D call TRBD1 (5 bases). This CDR3 has 15 amino acids. Germline lookup yields CDR1 SGHRS and CDR2 YFSETQ. V lost 3 bases to trimming and J lost 5 bases, with 17 bases between them. The CDR3 region is CASSWGGGAWTEAFF. DNA of the CDR3: TGCGCCAGCAGCTGGGGTGGAGGGGCCTGGACTGAAGCTTTCTTT. The full variable domain, completed using reference TRBV5-1 and TRBJ1-1, is KAGVTQTPRYLIKTRGQQVTLSCSPISGHRSVSWYQQTPGQGLQFLFEYFSETQRNKGNFPGRFSGRQFSNSRSEMNVSTLELGDSALYLCASSWGGGAWTEAFFGQGTRLTVV.

This rearrangement joins TRBV7-9 to TRBJ1-2; 7 nucleotides align to TRBD1. Germline CDR1 reads SEHNR; CDR2 reads FQNEAQ (reference sequence). The J segment lost 8 bases and the V segment lost 1 base, leaving 4 bases of the junction unmatched. The CDR3 is 13 residues long. CDR3 sequence reads: CASSLETGWGYTF. CDR3 DNA sequence: TGTGCCAGCAGCTTAGAGACAGGGTGGGGCTACACCTTC.

The chain recombines TRBV19 with TRBJ2-1; 8 bases agree with TRBD2. In germline, CDR1 is LNHDA, CDR2 SQIVND (reference sequence). This CDR3 contains 15 residues. The V and J ends lost 5 bases and 7 bases, in that order; junction bases with no gene match: 10. CDR3 coding DNA: TGTGCCAGTAGTGTATCCGGGACTAGGTGGAATGAGCAGTTCTTC. Protein sequence: CASSVSGTRWNEQFF.

The J gene is TRBJ1-6, the V gene TRBV6-5; TRBD1 might be the D (6 bases). Germline values: CDR1 MNHEY, CDR2 SVGAGI. There are 15 residues in the CDR3. Trimming took off 6 bases at V and 13 bases at J, with 22 bases between the two ends. The CDR3 sequence is CASSLSDSTVSPLHF. The CDR3 region has the DNA TGTGCCAGCAGCCTCTCGGACAGTACGGTCTCGCCCCTCCACTTT.